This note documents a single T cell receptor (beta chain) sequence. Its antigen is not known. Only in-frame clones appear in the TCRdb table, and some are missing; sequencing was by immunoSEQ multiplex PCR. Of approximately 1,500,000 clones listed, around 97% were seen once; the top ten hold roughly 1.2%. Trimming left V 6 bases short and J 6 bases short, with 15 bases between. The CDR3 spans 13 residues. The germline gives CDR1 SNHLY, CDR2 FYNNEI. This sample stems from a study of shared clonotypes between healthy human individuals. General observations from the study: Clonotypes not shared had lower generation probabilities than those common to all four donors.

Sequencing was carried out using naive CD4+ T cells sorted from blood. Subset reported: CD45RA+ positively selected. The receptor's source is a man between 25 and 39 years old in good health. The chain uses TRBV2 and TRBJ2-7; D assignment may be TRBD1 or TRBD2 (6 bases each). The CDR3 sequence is CASSPQGGAEQYF. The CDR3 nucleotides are TGTGCCAGCAGCCCACAGGGAGGTGCCGAGCAGTACTTC.